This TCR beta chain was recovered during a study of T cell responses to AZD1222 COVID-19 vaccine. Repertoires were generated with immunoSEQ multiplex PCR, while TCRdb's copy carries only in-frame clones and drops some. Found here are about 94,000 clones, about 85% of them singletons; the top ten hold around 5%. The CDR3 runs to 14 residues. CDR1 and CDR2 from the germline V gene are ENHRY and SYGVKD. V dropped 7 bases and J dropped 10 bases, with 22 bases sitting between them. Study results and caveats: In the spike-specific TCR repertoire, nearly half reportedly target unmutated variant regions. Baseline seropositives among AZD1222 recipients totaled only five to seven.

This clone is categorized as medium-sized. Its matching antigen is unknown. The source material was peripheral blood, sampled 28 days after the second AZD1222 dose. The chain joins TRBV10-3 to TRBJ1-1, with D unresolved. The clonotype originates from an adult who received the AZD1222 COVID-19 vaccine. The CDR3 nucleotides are TGTGCCATCACGTCCCCCGGGAGCGCGGGCTCAGCTTTCTTT. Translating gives CAITSPGSAGSAFF.